Sequencing of this TCR beta chain was carried out in a study of cytomegalovirus exposure and HLA in healthy donors. For the study at large: There were about 86 million unique TCRs (from HLA-typed donors) in an early data release.

The CDR3 is made up of 15 amino acids. V lost 1 base and J 1 base, leaving 8 bases between the germline ends. Germline lookup yields CDR1 SEHNR and CDR2 FQNEAQ (reference sequence). A multiplex PCR was run with 60 Vbeta primers and 13 Jbeta primers. Some clones are missing from TCRdb's copy, which holds only in-frame ones; the method was immunoSEQ multiplex PCR. The data show about 300,000 clones, 86% seen once. Sequencing was done on a sample of PBMCs. This chain uses TRBV7-9 with TRBJ2-1; the D gene is possibly TRBD2 (5 bases). The clonotype was recovered from a man aged 40-50 years in good health and CMV-seropositive. CDR3 sequence (DNA): TGTGCCAGCAGCTTAGGGCTAGCTTCCTACAATGAGCAGTTCTTC. Its translation is CASSLGLASYNEQFF.